The 24 T cell receptor beta chains listed next were all sequenced from one sample in a study of blood T cell repertoires in COVID-19. Data came from immunoSEQ multiplex PCR; TCRdb stores just in-frame clones and leaves some out. This table has under 250,000 clones, 65% to 85% appearing once. The sequencing input was PBMCs or T cells enriched from blood (not recorded which). These receptors originate from a woman aged 60 to 75 who had recovered from COVID-19.

This clone has just a few counts. The chain uses TRBV6-5 and TRBJ1-2; 12 nucleotides match TRBD1. CDR1 is MNHEY and CDR2 is SVGAGI in the germline V gene. The CDR3 is made up of 15 amino acids. V lost 5 bases to trimming and J lost 7 bases; unmatched junction nucleotides: 8. Here the CDR3 DNA reads TGTGCCAGCAGTCCCATGGGGACAGGGGGCCGTGGCTACACCTTC. This codes for CASSPMGTGGRGYTF.

V is TRBV18 and J is TRBJ1-5; TRBD1 agrees at 9 bases. CDR1 KGHSH and CDR2 LQKENI come from the germline V gene. The CDR3 contains 15 residues. Trimming took 2 bases from V and 6 from J; bases not matched to a gene: 5. The CDR3 DNA reads TGTGCCAGCTCACCATCAACAGGGGGCAGTCAGCCCCAGCATTTT. Its translation: CASSPSTGGSQPQHF.

The chain couples TRBV3-1 (or the pseudogene TRBV3-2) to TRBJ2-7; a weak D match, TRBD2 (5 bases). Germline CDR1 is LGHDT and CDR2 is YNNKEL (reference sequence). CDR3 length equals 14 residues. Deletions cut 4 bases from V and 6 bases from J, with 16 bases between. CDR3 amino acids: CASSRTAVASEQYF. The CDR3 DNA reads TGTGCCAGCAGCCGTACAGCGGTGGCCTCCGAGCAGTACTTC.

The chain has TRBV20-1 and TRBJ1-4; D call uncertain. Germline V CDR1 and CDR2: DFQATT, SNEGSKA (reference sequence). Between the trimmed V and J ends, which lost 6 bases and 12 bases, there was a span of 14 bases. The CDR3 contains 11 residues. CDR3 protein: CSAVPAGELFF. The CDR3 nucleotides are TGCAGTGCGGTTCCGGCGGGAGAACTGTTTTTT.

The V call is TRBV19, the J call TRBJ1-2, with 7 positions matching TRBD1. Germline lookup yields CDR1 LNHDA and CDR2 SQIVND (reference sequence). CDR3 length: 16 amino acids. J was trimmed by 0 bases and V by 5 bases; bases with no gene match: 9. CDR3 nucleotide sequence: TGTGCCAGTAGTCTGGAGACAGGGTTAGCTAACTATGGCTACACCTTC. This codes for CASSLETGLANYGYTF.

The chain uses TRBV15 and TRBJ1-5; TRBD1 matches 7 bases. Germline values: CDR1 LNHNV, CDR2 YYDKDF (reference sequence). V shed 10 bases and J 0 bases; nucleotides not matched to a gene: 6. The CDR3 loop spans 14 amino acids. CDR3 nucleotides: TGTGCCATGTCGACAGGGTATAGCAATCAGCCCCAGCATTTT. It encodes CAMSTGYSNQPQHF.

V and J are TRBV7-8 and TRBJ2-2; D possibly corresponds to TRBD2 (5 bases). This CDR3 comprises 14 residues. Germline V CDR1 and CDR2: SGHVS, FQNEAQ. V lost 6 bases and J 3 bases, leaving 11 bases between the germline ends. In nucleotides, the CDR3 is TGTGCCAGCAGTCCCTCGAGGGACACCGGGGAGCTGTTTTTT. Its protein product is CASSPSRDTGELFF.

V is TRBV9 and J is TRBJ1-2, with 12 positions matching TRBD1. The CDR3 consists of 17 residues. The J segment lost 8 bases and the V segment lost 0 bases, leaving 11 bases of the junction unmatched. CDR1 is SGDLS, CDR2 YYNGEE, per germline. DNA for the CDR3: TGTGCCAGCAGCGTAGCTACGGGACAGGGGGCTCTACGCGGCTACACCTTC. Residues: CASSVATGQGALRGYTF.

The V and J genes are TRBV7-6 and TRBJ1-1; D is uncertain. Deletions cut 5 bases from V and 4 bases from J, with 11 bases between. Germline assignment: CDR1 SGHVS and CDR2 FNYEAQ. The CDR3 runs to 13 residues. In DNA form, the CDR3 reads TGTGCCAGCAGCCTAGGAGGATCCACTGAAGCTTTCTTT. It yields the protein CASSLGGSTEAFF.

This chain links TRBV3-1 (or the pseudogene TRBV3-2) with TRBJ2-2; D might be TRBD1 (6 bases). CDR3 length: 15 residues. Germline CDR1 and CDR2: LGHDT and YNNKEL (reference sequence). Trimming removed 4 bases at V and 4 bases at J, with 13 bases between. CDR3 sequence reads: CASSPTGRSTGELFF. The CDR3 DNA reads TGTGCCAGCAGCCCGACAGGTCGAAGCACCGGGGAGCTGTTTTTT.

The CDR3 region has the DNA TGTGCCAGCCGATGGGACAGGGAAGGCTACACCTTC. Its protein is CASRWDREGYTF. The chain uses TRBV2 and TRBJ1-2, with 9 bases aligning to TRBD1. The V and J ends lost 8 bases and 8 bases, in that order; junction bases with no gene match: 6. Germline values: CDR1 SNHLY, CDR2 FYNNEI. The CDR3 is 12 amino acids.

The CDR3 spells CASSQWDRVHQETQYF. CDR3 DNA sequence: TGTGCCAGCAGCCAGTGGGACAGGGTTCATCAAGAGACCCAGTACTTC. This sequence joins TRBV14 and TRBJ2-5, with 9 positions matching TRBD1. This CDR3 has 16 amino acids. V trimming: 3 bases; J trimming: 2 bases; junction bases outside the gene matches: 7. The germline CDR1 and CDR2 sequences are SGHDN and FVKESK.

The rearrangement joins TRBV7-9 to TRBJ2-2, with D maybe TRBD1 (5 bases). Trimming removed 0 bases at V and 0 bases at J, with 11 bases between. The CDR3 covers 17 residues. Germline V gives CDR1 SEHNR, CDR2 FQNEAQ (reference sequence). The CDR3 region has the DNA TGTGCCAGCAGCTTAGCGCTAACAGGTCCGAACACCGGGGAGCTGTTTTTT. Amino acid sequence: CASSLALTGPNTGELFF.

With respect to this clone: The junction departs from the called germline gene at one end, perhaps through a read error. The chain combines TRBV6-5 with TRBJ2-7; 8 bases are shared with TRBD1. Per the germline V gene, CDR1 is MNHEY and CDR2 is SVGAGI. The CDR3 sequence is 14 residues long. The CDR3 DNA reads as TGTGCCAGCAGTGACTCAGGGGGCCCCTACGAGCAGTACTTC. Its protein product is CASSDSGGPYEQYF.

There are a few counts of this clone. This chain uses TRBV5-6 with TRBJ1-4; possibly TRBD1 for D (5 bases). Trimming stripped 3 bases from V and 4 bases from J, with 10 bases between. The CDR3 sequence is 14 residues long. The V gene's germline CDR1 is SGHDT and CDR2 YYEEEE. The CDR3 protein is CASSSGYYNEKLFF. The CDR3, as DNA: TGTGCCAGCAGCTCAGGGTACTATAATGAAAAACTGTTTTTT.

The chain couples TRBV5-1 to TRBJ2-7; 7 bases are a match to TRBD1. From germline, CDR1 is SGHRS and CDR2 YFSETQ. The V and J ends lost 6 bases and 7 bases, in that order; junction bases with no gene match: 4. CDR3 size: 11 residues. In DNA form, the CDR3 reads TGCGCCAGCACCCCCAGGGGGGAGCAGTACTTC. Residues: CASTPRGEQYF.

Of note for this clone: Other DNA sequences in this specimen translate into the identical CDR3. V is TRBV4-3 and J is TRBJ1-1; maybe TRBD1 (5 bases). V lost 2 bases, J lost 3 bases, and 10 bases lay in between. The germline V gene has CDR1 LGHNA and CDR2 YSLEER. This CDR3 contains 14 residues. CDR3 amino acids: CASSQRTGDTEAFF. In DNA form, the CDR3 reads TGCGCCAGCAGCCAAAGGACGGGGGACACTGAAGCTTTCTTT.

V gene TRBV7-9 combines with J gene TRBJ2-1, with 8 bases fitting TRBD2. V lost 5 bases to trimming and J lost 7 bases; unmatched junction nucleotides: 10. Germline V CDR1 and CDR2: SEHNR, FQNEAQ (reference sequence). The CDR3 consists of 15 residues. The CDR3 loop is CASSRVPGGVNEQFF. Here the CDR3 DNA reads TGTGCCAGCAGCAGAGTTCCCGGGGGGGTGAATGAGCAGTTCTTC.

A single count supports this clone. The chain is built from TRBV10-3 and TRBJ1-3; 9 bases map to TRBD1. In germline, CDR1 is ENHRY, CDR2 SYGVKD. The CDR3 is 16 amino acids. Trimming removed 4 bases from V and 1 base from J; junction bases left unmatched: 5. CDR3 sequence (DNA): TGTGCCATCAGTGTAGAGGGACAGGGTTCTGGAAACACCATATATTTT. Its protein product is CAISVEGQGSGNTIYF.

The chain employs TRBV5-4 and TRBJ1-6; D call uncertain. Trimming left V 4 bases short and J 0 bases short, with 11 bases between. CDR3 length equals 16 residues. Germline V CDR1 and CDR2: SGHNT, YYREEE (reference sequence). CDR3 in amino acids: CASSDNSSSYNSPLHF. CDR3 DNA: TGTGCCAGCAGCGATAACTCGAGCTCCTATAATTCACCCCTCCACTTT.

This chain connects TRBV5-5 to TRBJ1-5; unclear D gene. Germline values: CDR1 SGHKS, CDR2 YYEKEE (reference sequence). Deletions cut 0 bases from V and 0 bases from J, with 10 bases between. This CDR3 has 16 residues. The CDR3 loop reads CASSLVQLHSNQPQHF. Here the CDR3 DNA reads TGTGCCAGCAGCTTGGTACAGTTACATAGCAATCAGCCCCAGCATTTT.

The rearrangement joins TRBV7-6 to TRBJ2-7, with D unclear. The CDR3 length is 15 residues. CDR1 and CDR2 from the germline V gene are SGHVS and FNYEAQ. Trimming took off 5 bases at V and 3 bases at J, with 17 bases between the two ends. CDR3 nucleotides: TGTGCCAGCAGCCCAAGTTCGGAGTATAGCTACGAGCAGTACTTC. Translated, it gives CASSPSSEYSYEQYF.

This rearrangement joins TRBV11-3 to TRBJ2-1, with 11 bases matching TRBD1. Germline values: CDR1 SGHNT, CDR2 YENEEA. The CDR3 sequence is 16 residues long. V shed 5 bases, J shed 4 bases, and the junction held 7 bases outside the gene matches. The CDR3 reads CASSPDGTGGYNEQFF. The CDR3 DNA is TGTGCCAGCAGCCCAGACGGGACAGGGGGGTACAATGAGCAGTTCTTC.

This chain links TRBV20-1 with TRBJ1-1; tentatively, D is TRBD1 (5 bases). The CDR3 is 13 amino acids. Trimming pared 6 bases from V and 0 bases from J, leaving 11 bases between. Germline-derived CDR1 and CDR2 are DFQATT and SNEGSKA (reference sequence). CDR3 sequence (DNA): TGCAGTGCGAGTAAGGGGTTGAACACTGAAGCTTTCTTT. Translating gives CSASKGLNTEAFF.